This TCR beta chain was identified during a study of patients and donors after allogeneic stem cell transplantation. One entry per CDR3 protein, called by TCRdb with MiXCR from the RT-PCR reads. The sample includes about 24,000 distinct CDR3 sequences, about 42% seen only once; the top ten take roughly three quarters. This clonotype has only one observation. Trimming took off 1 base at V and 7 bases at J, with 7 bases between the two ends. The CDR3 consists of 13 residues. Germline V gives CDR1 SGHTA, CDR2 FQGTGA. The TCR originated in a human donor who was either an allogeneic HSCT recipient or a stem cell or donor lymphocyte infusion donor (not recorded which). It is not recorded whose cells these are; they may come from a transplant donor. The sequenced sample was blood, either unsorted or a sorted T cell fraction (not recorded which). The V and J genes are TRBV7-3 and TRBJ2-2; D uncertain. CDR3 sequence reads: CASSLKLHGELFF. The DNA for the CDR3 is TGTGCCAGCAGCTTAAAACTTCACGGGGAGCTGTTTTTT.